The 32 T cell receptor beta chains presented below share a single source sample, sequenced in a study of blood T cell repertoires in COVID-19. Data came from immunoSEQ multiplex PCR; TCRdb stores just in-frame clones and leaves some out. The table shows roughly 250,000 clones, with more than 65% occurring only once. The specimen was peripheral blood. These receptors originate from a woman aged 40-49 years with active or convalescent COVID-19.

The rearrangement joins TRBV25-1 to TRBJ1-1, with D perhaps matching TRBD1 (6 bases). V gave up 5 bases and J gave up 8 bases, with 21 bases separating them. Germline V CDR1 and CDR2: MGHDK, SYGVNS. The CDR3 contains 15 residues. The CDR3 DNA follows: TGTGCCAGCAGTCCTACTGGAACAGGGAGGGGGGAAGCTTTCTTT. It encodes CASSPTGTGRGEAFF. Full variable domain (missing parts from reference TRBV25-1 and TRBJ1-1): EADIYQTPRYLVIGTGKKITLECSQTMGHDKMYWYQQDPGMELHLIHYSYGVNSTEKGDLSSESTVSRIRTEHFPLTLESARPSHTSQYLCASSPTGTGRGEAFFGQGTRLTVV.

In its sample, this clone was seen once. J is TRBJ1-1 and V is TRBV9; D is perhaps TRBD1 (6 bases). The CDR3 is 12 amino acids. Germline values: CDR1 SGDLS, CDR2 YYNGEE. V lost 4 bases and J lost 7, with 11 bases in between. DNA for the CDR3: TGTGCCAGCAGCCTACAGGGCGGTGAAGCTTTCTTT. Translation: CASSLQGGEAFF. The full variable domain, rest sourced from reference TRBV9 and TRBJ1-1, is DSGVTQTPKHLITATGQRVTLRCSPRSGDLSVYWYQQSLDQGLQFLIQYYNGEERAKGNILERFSAQQFPDLHSELNLSSLELGDSALYFCASSLQGGEAFFGQGTRLTVV.

J is TRBJ1-2 and V is TRBV9; D call uncertain. Trimming removed 0 bases from V and 7 bases from J, with 7 bases in between. This CDR3 spans 12 amino acids. The V gene's germline CDR1 is SGDLS and CDR2 YYNGEE. The CDR3 bases are TGTGCCAGCAGCGTAGGGGGAGTTGGCTACACCTTC. It translates to CASSVGGVGYTF.

V gene TRBV7-9 combines with J gene TRBJ2-3; D uncertain. V lost 7 bases and J 0 bases, leaving 8 bases between the germline ends. Germline CDR1 is SEHNR and CDR2 is FQNEAQ (reference sequence). CDR3 size: 13 residues. This CDR3 reads CASTWPSTDTQYF. Here the CDR3 DNA reads TGTGCCAGCACCTGGCCTAGCACAGATACGCAGTATTTT. The variable domain in full, with the rest retrieved from reference TRBV7-9 and TRBJ2-3, is DTGVSQNPRHKITKRGQNVTFRCDPISEHNRLYWYRQTLGQGPEFLTYFQNEAQLEKSRLLSDRFSAERPKGSFSTLEIQRTEQGDSAMYLCASTWPSTDTQYFGPGTRLTVL.

This clone was seen more than once but under ten times. The chain carries TRBV9 and TRBJ1-1; 7 nucleotides match TRBD1. CDR3 length: 14 amino acids. CDR1 and CDR2 from the germline V gene are SGDLS and YYNGEE. After removal of 0 bases from V and 7 bases from J, the junction contained 6 bases not matched to a gene. This CDR3 is CASSVEGASVEAFF. The CDR3 DNA follows: TGTGCCAGCAGCGTAGAGGGGGCTAGTGTTGAAGCTTTCTTT.

The rearrangement uses TRBV28 and TRBJ1-5; 10 bases fit TRBD1. V shed 6 bases and J 5 bases; nucleotides not matched to a gene: 4. In germline, CDR1 is MDHEN, CDR2 SYDVKM. The CDR3 covers 14 residues. In DNA form, the CDR3 reads TGTGCCAGCAGGATGACAGGGGGCGATCAGCCCCAGCATTTT. This sequence encodes CASRMTGGDQPQHF. Drawing the rest from reference TRBV28 and TRBJ1-5, the complete variable domain is DVKVTQSSRYLVKRTGEKVFLECVQDMDHENMFWYRQDPGLGLRLIYFSYDVKMKEKGDIPEGYSVSREKKERFSLILESASTNQTSMYLCASRMTGGDQPQHFGDGTRLSIL.

A note on this clone: At the DNA level, this CDR3 is encoded by other sequences in the same sample as well. The V and J genes are TRBV18 and TRBJ1-1; no firm D call. The V gene's germline CDR1 is KGHSH and CDR2 LQKENI. Trimming left V 3 bases short and J 2 bases short, with 13 bases between. The CDR3 has 15 residues. CDR3 in amino acids: CASSPPGGRNTEAFF. In nucleotides, the CDR3 is TGTGCCAGCTCACCCCCTGGAGGCAGAAACACTGAAGCTTTCTTT.

This sequence joins TRBV3-1 (or the pseudogene TRBV3-2) and TRBJ2-7; 10 bases are shared with TRBD1. V was clipped by 2 bases and J by 6 bases; unmatched bases: 7. Germline CDR1 reads LGHDT; CDR2 reads YNNKEL (reference sequence). The CDR3 sequence is 15 residues long. CDR3 DNA sequence: TGTGCCAGCAGCCAACGGGGGGGACAGGGGTCCGAGCAGTACTTC. This encodes CASSQRGGQGSEQYF.

V is TRBV11-2 and J is TRBJ1-4; TRBD1 matches 7 bases. The germline gives CDR1 SGHAT, CDR2 FQNNGV. This CDR3 contains 15 residues. V lost 4 bases to trimming and J lost 8 bases; unmatched junction nucleotides: 10. CDR3 residues: CASSSVTGRGEKLFF. CDR3 DNA sequence: TGTGCCAGCAGCTCCGTGACAGGGCGCGGAGAAAAACTGTTTTTT. Full variable domain (missing parts from reference TRBV11-2 and TRBJ1-4): EAGVAQSPRYKIIEKRQSVAFWCNPISGHATLYWYQQILGQGPKLLIQFQNNGVVDDSQLPKDRFSAERLKGVDSTLKIQPAKLEDSAVYLCASSSVTGRGEKLFFGSGTQLSVL.

This clone was counted once. This chain joins TRBV21-1 and TRBJ1-6; TRBD1 was called by the table and not checked on the DNA. TRBV21-1 is a known pseudogene. The CDR3 totals 18 residues. The CDR3 loop reads CASTPSTAPTVWNSPLHF. DNA of the CDR3: TGTGCCAGCACCCCCTCCACAGCCCCCACTGTATGGAATTCACCCCTCCACTTT.

The rearrangement joins TRBV6-5 to TRBJ1-2, with TRBD1 as a possible D gene (6 bases). Deletions cut 7 bases from V and 2 bases from J, with 8 bases between. The CDR3 extends over 12 amino acids. Per the germline V gene, CDR1 is MNHEY and CDR2 is SVGAGI. The CDR3 DNA reads TGTGCCAGCAAAACAGGGAACTATGGCTACACCTTC. Encoded protein: CASKTGNYGYTF.

The chain carries TRBV3-1 (or the pseudogene TRBV3-2) and TRBJ2-5, with D uncertain. The V gene lost 5 bases and the J gene lost 4 bases, with 17 bases spanning the gap. The CDR3 consists of 15 residues. Germline CDR1 LGHDT, CDR2 YNNKEL (reference sequence). Here the CDR3 reads CASSDVRDMGETQYF. Written as DNA, the CDR3 is TGTGCCAGCAGCGACGTGCGCGACATGGGAGAGACCCAGTACTTC.

The chain has TRBV15 and TRBJ1-2, with 7 positions matching TRBD1. Germline assignment: CDR1 LNHNV and CDR2 YYDKDF (reference sequence). The trim removed 3 bases at V and 4 bases at J, leaving 14 bases unmatched. The CDR3 sequence is 17 residues long. The CDR3 is CATSRGGETGPLYGYTF. The CDR3 nucleotides are TGTGCCACCAGCAGGGGGGGCGAGACAGGGCCCCTCTATGGCTACACCTTC.

The rearrangement uses TRBV29-1 and TRBJ1-2; 7 positions agree with TRBD1. Looked up from germline, CDR1 is SQVTM and CDR2 is ANQGSEA. The J segment lost 4 bases and the V segment lost 7 bases, leaving 3 bases of the junction unmatched. There are 11 residues in the CDR3. The CDR3 sequence is CSAWDSYGYTF. CDR3 coding DNA: TGCAGCGCTTGGGACAGCTATGGCTACACCTTC.

The chain combines TRBV11-2 with TRBJ2-7; D uncertain. V lost 5 bases to trimming and J lost 4 bases, with 9 bases between them. This CDR3 has 12 residues. Germline V gives CDR1 SGHAT, CDR2 FQNNGV. CDR3 nucleotides: TGTGCCAGCAGCCCGGTATCTTACGAGCAGTACTTC. Residues: CASSPVSYEQYF.

The chain combines TRBV2 with TRBJ1-2, with D perhaps matching TRBD1 (6 bases). The germline gives CDR1 SNHLY, CDR2 FYNNEI. Trimming took 3 bases from V and 8 from J, leaving 19 bases between them. This CDR3 is 15 amino acids long. CDR3: CASSERGRNSGGYTF. The DNA of the CDR3 is TGTGCCAGCAGTGAGAGGGGGAGAAATTCGGGCGGCTACACCTTC. Full variable domain (outside the CDR3, taken from reference TRBV2 and TRBJ1-2): EPEVTQTPSHQVTQMGQEVILRCVPISNHLYFYWYRQILGQKVEFLVSFYNNEISEKSEIFDDQFSVERPDGSNFTLKIRSTKLEDSAMYFCASSERGRNSGGYTFGSGTRLTVV.

This CDR3 reads CASSGSGGRPSGTDTQYF. The CDR3 bases are TGTGCCAGCAGCGGAAGCGGGGGACGCCCCTCTGGCACAGATACGCAGTATTTT. The chain has TRBV7-3 and TRBJ2-3; 8 bases are shared with TRBD2. The V gene's germline CDR1 is SGHTA and CDR2 FQGTGA. V was clipped by 5 bases and J by 1 base; unmatched bases: 14. The CDR3 length is 18 residues. Full variable domain (missing parts from reference TRBV7-3 and TRBJ2-3): GAGVSQTPSNKVTEKGKYVELRCDPISGHTALYWYRQSLGQGPEFLIYFQGTGAADDSGLPNDRFFAVRPEGSVSTLKIQRTERGDSAVYLCASSGSGGRPSGTDTQYFGPGTRLTVL.

This chain uses TRBV5-1 with TRBJ1-2; 10 positions match TRBD1. Germline CDR1 is SGHRS and CDR2 is YFSETQ. V shed 4 bases and J 4 bases; nucleotides not matched to a gene: 7. This CDR3 region has 15 residues. CDR3 residues: CASSNRQGASYGYTF. CDR3 nucleotides: TGCGCCAGCAGCAACCGACAGGGGGCTAGCTATGGCTACACCTTC.

This clone was seen only once. The V call is TRBV11-3, the J call TRBJ2-2; no reliable D call. In germline, CDR1 is SGHNT, CDR2 YENEEA. Between the trimmed V and J ends, which lost 2 bases and 5 bases, there was a span of 9 bases. The CDR3 sequence is 14 residues long. As DNA, the CDR3 is TGTGCCAGCAGCTTACGTAGAAATACCGGGGAGCTGTTTTTT. As protein: CASSLRRNTGELFF.

The sample holds one count of this clone. This chain connects TRBV7-2 to TRBJ2-1; TRBD2 matches 9 bases. CDR3 length: 15 amino acids. Germline V gene sequence: CDR1 SGHTA, CDR2 FQGNSA. Germline trimming cut 1 base from V and 7 bases from J; bases unmatched to any gene: 5. The CDR3 DNA reads TGTGCCAGCAGCTTAGGGCGGGGGGGCCGGAATGAGCAGTTCTTC. Protein product: CASSLGRGGRNEQFF. Full variable domain (missing parts from reference TRBV7-2 and TRBJ2-1): GAGVSQSPSNKVTEKGKDVELRCDPISGHTALYWYRQSLGQGLEFLIYFQGNSAPDKSGLPSDRFSAERTGGSVSTLTIQRTQQEDSAVYLCASSLGRGGRNEQFFGPGTRLTVL.

This clone was detected only a few times. This sequence joins TRBV9 and TRBJ2-1, with 15 bases aligning to TRBD2. This CDR3 has 16 residues. Germline CDR1 is SGDLS and CDR2 is YYNGEE. J lost 8 bases, V lost 0 bases, and 3 bases had no gene match. This CDR3 is CASSVGTSGGVDEQFF. The CDR3 coding sequence is TGTGCCAGCAGCGTAGGGACTAGCGGGGGGGTGGATGAGCAGTTCTTC.

The rearrangement joins TRBV7-6 to TRBJ1-4; D perhaps matches TRBD1 (5 bases). The CDR3 length is 17 residues. Per germline, CDR1 SGHVS and CDR2 FNYEAQ. Trimming cost V 5 bases and J 0 bases, with 16 bases left between them. CDR3 sequence reads: CASSDYGGRSTNEKLFF. Written as DNA, the CDR3 is TGTGCCAGCAGCGATTACGGGGGACGGTCAACTAATGAAAAACTGTTTTTT.

The genes are TRBV21-1 and TRBJ1-5. TRBV21-1 is an annotated pseudogene. The CDR3 is made up of 15 amino acids. The CDR3 reads CASSKETGWDQPQHF. The CDR3 DNA reads TGTGCCAGCAGCAAAGAAACGGGTTGGGATCAGCCCCAGCATTTT.

This chain uses TRBV7-3 with TRBJ2-2, with D tentatively TRBD1 (6 bases). V gave up 5 bases and J gave up 6 bases, with 10 bases separating them. Germline V gene data show CDR1 as SGHTA and CDR2 as FQGTGA. CDR3 size: 13 residues. CDR3 in amino acids: CASSGEGAGELFF. In DNA, the CDR3 is TGTGCCAGCAGCGGCGAGGGGGCCGGGGAGCTGTTTTTT.

The rearrangement links TRBV29-1 to TRBJ1-2, with D possibly TRBD1 on 5 matching bases. CDR3 length equals 14 residues. Trimming left V 0 bases short and J 4 bases short, with 12 bases between. Germline values: CDR1 SQVTM, CDR2 ANQGSEA. Written as DNA, the CDR3 is TGCAGCGTTGAAGACCCCGGCCAGGGCTATGGCTACACCTTC. Translation gives CSVEDPGQGYGYTF. Together with reference TRBV29-1 and TRBJ1-2, the CDR3 gives the full variable domain: SAVISQKPSRDICQRGTSLTIQCQVDSQVTMMFWYRQQPGQSLTLIATANQGSEATYESGFVIDKFPISRPNLTFSTLTVSNMSPEDSSIYLCSVEDPGQGYGYTFGSGTRLTVV.

This clone was seen more than once but under ten times. Other nucleotide sequences in the sample specify the same CDR3. The rearrangement uses TRBV30 and TRBJ1-1, with a weak D call TRBD1 (6 bases). V was trimmed by 0 bases and J by 8 bases, leaving 13 bases between them. The CDR3 contains 13 residues. CDR1 and CDR2 (germline): GTSNPN, SVGIG (reference sequence). The chain's CDR3 is CAWSVRGGSEAFF. CDR3 nucleotide sequence: TGTGCCTGGAGTGTAAGGGGGGGTTCCGAAGCTTTCTTT.

The chain's CDR3 is CAWSGDRQAVGGYTF. As DNA, the CDR3 is TGTGCCTGGAGCGGCGACCGGCAGGCTGTCGGTGGCTACACCTTC. The chain combines TRBV30 with TRBJ1-2; D remains unclear. Trimming took off 3 bases at V and 7 bases at J, with 21 bases between the two ends. Germline V gives CDR1 GTSNPN, CDR2 SVGIG (reference sequence). The CDR3 spans 15 residues.

V is TRBV28 and J is TRBJ1-5; possible D gene TRBD1, 6 bases. In germline, CDR1 is MDHEN, CDR2 SYDVKM. V shed 6 bases and J shed 1 base, with 13 bases lying between them. This CDR3 spans 15 amino acids. The CDR3 reads CASRIGGGSNQPQHF. For the CDR3, the DNA is TGTGCCAGCAGAATCGGGGGGGGCAGCAATCAGCCCCAGCATTTT.

The CDR3 reads CASSGLGRGETQYF. In DNA, the CDR3 is TGTGCCAGCAGTGGCTTGGGTAGGGGAGAGACCCAGTACTTC. This chain uses TRBV2 with TRBJ2-5; possibly TRBD1 for D (5 bases). The CDR3 spans 14 residues. From germline, CDR1 is SNHLY and CDR2 FYNNEI. V dropped 4 bases and J dropped 4 bases, with 13 bases sitting between them.

The chain couples TRBV10-2 to TRBJ1-2; no reliable D call. Per germline, CDR1 WSHSY and CDR2 SAAADI. The V end was cut by 2 bases, the J end by 7 bases, with 8 bases between. There are 12 residues in the CDR3. Here the CDR3 reads CASSELRGGYTF. The CDR3 DNA follows: TGCGCCAGCAGTGAGCTCCGGGGTGGCTACACCTTC.

The V call is TRBV28, the J call TRBJ1-6; D is undetermined. This CDR3 spans 13 amino acids. V lost 4 bases and J 9 bases, leaving 10 bases between the germline ends. Germline V gene sequence: CDR1 MDHEN, CDR2 SYDVKM. CDR3 DNA sequence: TGTGCCAGCAGTTCTGAGGAAGGTTCACCCCTCCACTTT. Amino acids: CASSSEEGSPLHF. Based on the CDR3 plus reference TRBV28 and TRBJ1-6, the full variable domain is DVKVTQSSRYLVKRTGEKVFLECVQDMDHENMFWYRQDPGLGLRLIYFSYDVKMKEKGDIPEGYSVSREKKERFSLILESASTNQTSMYLCASSSEEGSPLHFGNGTRLTVT.

This rearrangement joins TRBV6-5 to TRBJ1-1; D is unclear. The CDR3 loop spans 11 amino acids. The V end lost 6 bases, the J end lost 1 base, and 3 bases lay between the germline ends. The germline V gene encodes CDR1 MNHEY and CDR2 SVGAGI. The CDR3 coding sequence is TGTGCCAGCAGCCGGAACACTGAAGCTTTCTTT. Amino acid sequence: CASSRNTEAFF.